This TCR beta chain was sequenced during a study of T cells in Graves' hyperthyroidism and ophthalmopathy. This clonotype has just a few counts. The TCR beta CDR3 regions underwent amplification using RNA transcripts as the source. When the TCR CDR3 underwent first-round RT-PCR, the HTBI primer set was used. TCRdb reanalysed the multiplex PCR reads using MiXCR and keeps one entry per CDR3 protein. The repertoire holds 650,000 to 700,000 distinct CDR3 sequences, with approximately 15% as singletons. Subjects aged 18 to 65 presented with newly diagnosed hyperthyroidism of less than 2 months' duration. Lactation, pregnancy, other autoimmune disease or uncontrolled infection led to exclusion of patients. This CDR3 region has 16 residues. The V end lost 2 bases, the J end lost 1 base, and 12 bases lay between the germline ends. Germline lookup yields CDR1 MNHEY and CDR2 SMNVEV (reference sequence).

Sequenced: blood. The V call is TRBV27, the J call TRBJ2-1; a weak D match, TRBD2 (6 bases). The receptor comes from a man aged 50-59 years with Graves' hyperthyroidism. The CDR3 coding sequence is TGTGCCAGCAGTTTAACTAGCTGGACGTCCTACAATGAGCAGTTCTTC. Its protein is CASSLTSWTSYNEQFF.